The clone carrying this T cell receptor beta chain was observed a few times. Individual cDNA molecules carried attached unique molecular identifiers. Using its own MiXCR run on the 5' RACE reads, TCRdb lists one record per CDR3 protein. The sample yields 30,000 to 35,000 distinct CDR3 sequences, more than 5% seen once. This sample is part of a study of early T cells in non-severe SARS-CoV-2 infection. Germline loops: CDR1 DFQATT, CDR2 SNEGSKA (reference sequence). V lost 3 bases and J 8 bases, leaving 8 bases between the germline ends. This CDR3 region has 11 residues. The sequencing sample was made of whole blood. The genes are TRBV20-1 and TRBJ2-1, with D unclear. The clonotype was recovered from an adult who was a healthcare worker with PCR-confirmed SARS-CoV-2 infection or an uninfected control (not recorded which). The DNA of the CDR3 is TGCAGTGCTAGCAGCGACGATGAGCAGTTCTTC. It codes for CSASSDDEQFF.